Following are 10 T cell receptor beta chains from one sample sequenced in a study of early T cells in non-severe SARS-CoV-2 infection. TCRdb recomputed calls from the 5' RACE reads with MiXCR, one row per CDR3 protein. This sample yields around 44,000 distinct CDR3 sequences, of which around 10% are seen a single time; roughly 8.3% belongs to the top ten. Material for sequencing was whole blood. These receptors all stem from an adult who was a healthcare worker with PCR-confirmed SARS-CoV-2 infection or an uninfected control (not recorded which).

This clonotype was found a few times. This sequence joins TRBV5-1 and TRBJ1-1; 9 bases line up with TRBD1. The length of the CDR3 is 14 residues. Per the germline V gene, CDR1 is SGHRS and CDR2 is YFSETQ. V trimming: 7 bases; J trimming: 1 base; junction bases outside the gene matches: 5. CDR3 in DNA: TGCGCCAGCTCGGAACAGGGGGCGAACACTGAAGCTTTCTTT. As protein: CASSEQGANTEAFF.

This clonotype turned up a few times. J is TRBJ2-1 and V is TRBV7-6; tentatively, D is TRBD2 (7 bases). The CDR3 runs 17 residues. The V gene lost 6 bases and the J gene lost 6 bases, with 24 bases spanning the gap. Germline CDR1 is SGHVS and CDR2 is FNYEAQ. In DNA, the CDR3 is TGTGCCAGCAGTCCCGGAGGGGGGGCGGGTGTCGCCAATGAGCAGTTCTTC. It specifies CASSPGGGAGVANEQFF.

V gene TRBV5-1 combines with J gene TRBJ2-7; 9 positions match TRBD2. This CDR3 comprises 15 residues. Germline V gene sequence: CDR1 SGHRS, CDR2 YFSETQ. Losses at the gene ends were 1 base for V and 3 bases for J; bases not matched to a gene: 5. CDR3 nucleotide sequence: TGCGCCAGCAGCTTGATAGCGGGAGCCAACTACGAGCAGTACTTC. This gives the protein CASSLIAGANYEQYF.

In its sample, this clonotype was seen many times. CDR3 sequence (DNA): TGTGCCAGCAGTGCCAGTCGGGGGGAAAACACCGGGGAGCTGTTTTTT. As protein: CASSASRGENTGELFF. The chain carries TRBV12-3 or TRBV12-4 and TRBJ2-2; 7 bases align to TRBD2. V shed 5 bases, J shed 2 bases, and the junction held 8 bases outside the gene matches. The CDR3 length is 16 residues.

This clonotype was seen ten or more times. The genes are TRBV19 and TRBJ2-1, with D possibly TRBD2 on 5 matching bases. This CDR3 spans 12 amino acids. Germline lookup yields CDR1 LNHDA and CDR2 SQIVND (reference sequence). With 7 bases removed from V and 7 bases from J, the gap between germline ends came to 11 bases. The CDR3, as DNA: TGTGCCAGTAACTACCGGACTAATGAGCAGTTCTTC. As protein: CASNYRTNEQFF.

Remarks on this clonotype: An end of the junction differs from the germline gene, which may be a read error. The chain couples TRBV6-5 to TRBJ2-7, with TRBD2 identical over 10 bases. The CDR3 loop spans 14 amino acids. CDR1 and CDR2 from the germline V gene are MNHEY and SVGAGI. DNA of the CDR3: TGTGTCAGCGGGGGTAGCGGGAGGCTGAGCGAGCAGTACTTC. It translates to CVSGGSGRLSEQYF.

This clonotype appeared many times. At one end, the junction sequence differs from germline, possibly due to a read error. As DNA, the CDR3 is TGCGCCAGCAGCCAAGATAATGGGGAGGGAACGAACTTC. Translating gives CASSQDNGEGTNF. The V call is TRBV4-1, the J call TRBJ2-7; TRBD2 aligns across 7 bases. The CDR3 totals 13 residues. Germline lookup yields CDR1 MGHRA and CDR2 YSYEKL.

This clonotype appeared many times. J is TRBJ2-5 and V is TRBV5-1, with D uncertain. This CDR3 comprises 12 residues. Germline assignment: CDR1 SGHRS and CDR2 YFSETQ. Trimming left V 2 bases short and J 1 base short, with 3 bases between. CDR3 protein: CASSFSQETQYF. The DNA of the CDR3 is TGCGCCAGCAGCTTCTCCCAAGAGACCCAGTACTTC.

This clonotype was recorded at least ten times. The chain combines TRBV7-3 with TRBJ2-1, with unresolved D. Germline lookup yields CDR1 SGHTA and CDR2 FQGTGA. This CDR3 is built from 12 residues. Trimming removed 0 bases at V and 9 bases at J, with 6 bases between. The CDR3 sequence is CASSLTPAEQFF. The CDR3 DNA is TGTGCCAGCAGCTTAACTCCGGCTGAGCAGTTCTTC.

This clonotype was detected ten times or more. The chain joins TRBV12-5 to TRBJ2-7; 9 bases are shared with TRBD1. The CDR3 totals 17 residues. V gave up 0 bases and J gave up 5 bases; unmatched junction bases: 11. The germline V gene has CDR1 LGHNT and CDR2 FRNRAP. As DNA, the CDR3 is TGTGCTAGTGGTTTGGTTACACCGGGACAGGGTATGCACGAGCAGTACTTC. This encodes CASGLVTPGQGMHEQYF.